Shown below are 18 T cell receptor beta chains from a single sample sequenced in a study of cytomegalovirus exposure and HLA in healthy donors. The PCR was carried out with 60 Vbeta primers and 13 Jbeta primers. Libraries were prepared by immunoSEQ multiplex PCR; TCRdb keeps only in-frame clonotypes and omits some of them. The table includes under 200,000 clones, 60% to 85% detected once. The sample consisted of PBMCs. These TCRs come from a male donor in good health and CMV-seropositive.

This clone was counted only a few times. This chain uses TRBV6-5 with TRBJ1-6; the match to TRBD1 covers 7 bases. CDR3 length: 13 residues. V lost 10 bases to trimming and J lost 7 bases; unmatched junction nucleotides: 7. Looked up from germline, CDR1 is MNHEY and CDR2 is SVGAGI. DNA of the CDR3: TGTGCCACCCTCGGGACAGACAATTCACCCCTCCACTTT. Amino acids: CATLGTDNSPLHF.

V and J are TRBV9 and TRBJ2-3; weak D call: TRBD1 (6 bases). The V gene lost 0 bases and the J gene lost 2 bases, with 7 bases spanning the gap. Per germline, CDR1 SGDLS and CDR2 YYNGEE. The CDR3 consists of 14 residues. The CDR3 reads CASSVGQVTDTQYF. Written as DNA, the CDR3 is TGTGCCAGCAGCGTAGGACAGGTCACAGATACGCAGTATTTT.

The chain joins TRBV10-3 to TRBJ1-2, with 12 bases fitting TRBD1. This CDR3 is 14 amino acids long. J lost 7 bases, V lost 6 bases, and 6 bases had no gene match. Looked up from germline, CDR1 is ENHRY and CDR2 is SYGVKD. This chain's CDR3 is CAIRNWDRGPGYTF. The CDR3 DNA reads TGTGCCATCAGGAATTGGGACAGGGGGCCTGGCTACACCTTC.

The CDR3 nucleotides are TGTGCCAGCAGCCCAGGACTAGCGGGGGGTGTGGGGACCCAGTACTTC. Translating gives CASSPGLAGGVGTQYF. The chain links TRBV7-9 to TRBJ2-5, with 14 bases identical to TRBD2. CDR1 SEHNR and CDR2 FQNEAQ come from the germline V gene (reference sequence). The V segment lost 5 bases and the J segment 7 bases; nucleotides outside the gene matches: 9. The CDR3 is 16 amino acids. The full variable domain, with the rest looked up from reference TRBV7-9 and TRBJ2-5, is DTGVSQNPRHKITKRGQNVTFRCDPISEHNRLYWYRQTLGQGPEFLTYFQNEAQLEKSRLLSDRFSAERPKGSFSTLEIQRTEQGDSAMYLCASSPGLAGGVGTQYFGPGTRLLVL.

V gene TRBV7-9 combines with J gene TRBJ2-4; D not resolved. V shed 0 bases and J shed 5 bases, with 5 bases lying between them. This CDR3 is 13 amino acids long. Per the germline V gene, CDR1 is SEHNR and CDR2 is FQNEAQ (reference sequence). Here the CDR3 reads CASSLAPENIQYF. As DNA, the CDR3 is TGTGCCAGCAGCTTAGCACCAGAAAACATTCAGTACTTC.

This clone has a handful of counts. The rearrangement links TRBV21-1 to TRBJ2-3; no DNA check was done on the table's D call, TRBD2. TRBV21-1 is a pseudogene segment. The CDR3 has 14 amino acids. The CDR3 sequence: CASSKSPTSNSQYF. The CDR3 DNA follows: TGTGCCAGCAGCAAATCCCCTACGTCGAATTCGCAGTATTTT.

This rearrangement joins TRBV2 to TRBJ1-1; a possible D gene is TRBD1 (5 bases). Germline lookup yields CDR1 SNHLY and CDR2 FYNNEI. This CDR3 contains 14 residues. Trimming cost V 7 bases and J 5 bases, with 17 bases left between them. Here the CDR3 DNA reads TGTGCCAGCACGAGGGCCGCGGGGGGAACTGAAGCTTTCTTT. It codes for CASTRAAGGTEAFF.

The J gene is TRBJ2-5, the V gene TRBV2; D gene ambiguous. Germline V CDR1 and CDR2: SNHLY, FYNNEI. This CDR3 region has 12 residues. V was pared by 5 bases and J by 1 base, with 5 bases between. The chain's CDR3 is CASSRVQETQYF. The CDR3 nucleotides are TGTGCCAGCAGTCGGGTCCAAGAGACCCAGTACTTC.

This chain uses TRBV6-1 with TRBJ2-7; 11 bases align to TRBD2. V shed 6 bases, J shed 3 bases, and the junction held 4 bases outside the gene matches. Germline V gene lookup returns CDR1 MNHNS and CDR2 SASEGT. This CDR3 comprises 14 residues. The chain's CDR3 is CASSPTSGGYEQYF. The DNA for the CDR3 is TGTGCCAGCAGCCCCACTAGCGGGGGCTACGAGCAGTACTTC.

The table lists this clone with a few counts. The gene calls are TRBV14 and TRBJ2-5, with TRBD2 matching 8 bases. The V gene's germline CDR1 is SGHDN and CDR2 FVKESK. Germline trimming cut 4 bases from V and 7 bases from J; bases unmatched to any gene: 8. The CDR3 spans 14 residues. The CDR3 protein is CASSPGLALSTQYF. The DNA for the CDR3 is TGTGCCAGCAGCCCCGGACTAGCACTGTCGACCCAGTACTTC.

V is TRBV30 and J is TRBJ2-5; 8 bases fit TRBD1. V shed 7 bases, J shed 4 bases, and the junction held 5 bases outside the gene matches. Germline-derived CDR1 and CDR2 are GTSNPN and SVGIG (reference sequence). The length of the CDR3 is 12 residues. CDR3 in amino acids: CASDRAGETQYF. CDR3 in DNA: TGTGCCTCGGACAGGGCGGGAGAGACCCAGTACTTC.

V and J are TRBV19 and TRBJ1-2; TRBD1 might be the D (5 bases). Germline values: CDR1 LNHDA, CDR2 SQIVND (reference sequence). The V and J ends lost 3 bases and 0 bases respectively, with 11 bases between them. The CDR3 sequence is 15 residues long. CDR3 bases: TGTGCCAGTAGTATCGGAGGGACTCCTAACTATGGCTACACCTTC. Amino acid sequence: CASSIGGTPNYGYTF.

The chain recombines TRBV7-3 with TRBJ1-2, with D unclear. The CDR3 totals 15 residues. Between the trimmed V and J ends, which lost 2 bases and 0 bases, there was a span of 10 bases. Germline V gene data show CDR1 as SGHTA and CDR2 as FQGTGA. The CDR3 protein is CASSLDGRANYGYTF. CDR3 DNA: TGTGCCAGCAGCTTAGACGGGAGGGCTAACTATGGCTACACCTTC. The full variable domain, completed using reference TRBV7-3 and TRBJ1-2, is GAGVSQTPSNKVTEKGKYVELRCDPISGHTALYWYRQSLGQGPEFLIYFQGTGAADDSGLPNDRFFAVRPEGSVSTLKIQRTERGDSAVYLCASSLDGRANYGYTFGSGTRLTVV.

Concerning this clone: At one end the junction does not follow the germline gene, possibly because of a read error. This sample includes further DNA sequences coding for the same CDR3. This chain links TRBV6-5 with TRBJ1-1, with unresolved D. The CDR3 consists of 14 residues. The germline CDR1 and CDR2 sequences are MNHEY and SVGAGI. Here the CDR3 reads CASSYSGEWTEAFF. The CDR3 DNA sequence: TGTGCCAGCAGTTACTCCGGGGAGTGGACTGAAGCCTTCTTT.

The rearrangement joins TRBV5-1 to TRBJ2-1, with D perhaps TRBD1 (6 bases). The CDR3 runs to 16 residues. V lost 0 bases, J lost 7 bases, and 17 bases lay in between. CDR1 and CDR2 (germline): SGHRS, YFSETQ. CDR3 region: CASSLAPTGSGNEQFF. Written as DNA, the CDR3 is TGCGCCAGCAGCTTGGCCCCGACAGGTTCAGGGAATGAGCAGTTCTTC. Full variable domain (rest looked up from reference TRBV5-1 and TRBJ2-1): KAGVTQTPRYLIKTRGQQVTLSCSPISGHRSVSWYQQTPGQGLQFLFEYFSETQRNKGNFPGRFSGRQFSNSRSEMNVSTLELGDSALYLCASSLAPTGSGNEQFFGPGTRLTVL.

The chain recombines TRBV30 with TRBJ2-2, with D perhaps matching TRBD2 (6 bases). Germline CDR1 and CDR2: GTSNPN and SVGIG (reference sequence). This CDR3 spans 12 amino acids. The V and J ends lost 4 bases and 8 bases respectively, with 11 bases between them. CDR3 nucleotides: TGTGCCTGGACCTGGGGGGAAGGGGAGCTGTTTTTT. Amino acid sequence: CAWTWGEGELFF.

The chain couples TRBV7-9 to TRBJ1-1, with a possible D match to TRBD1 (5 bases). Germline values: CDR1 SEHNR, CDR2 FQNEAQ (reference sequence). Trimming took off 1 base at V and 2 bases at J, with 8 bases between the two ends. The CDR3 is made up of 14 amino acids. CDR3: CASSLGQHNTEAFF. Here the CDR3 DNA reads TGTGCCAGCAGCTTAGGACAGCACAACACTGAAGCTTTCTTT. Complete variable domain (other parts from reference TRBV7-9 and TRBJ1-1): DTGVSQNPRHKITKRGQNVTFRCDPISEHNRLYWYRQTLGQGPEFLTYFQNEAQLEKSRLLSDRFSAERPKGSFSTLEIQRTEQGDSAMYLCASSLGQHNTEAFFGQGTRLTVV.

The chain employs TRBV7-2 and TRBJ1-2; perhaps TRBD1 as D (5 bases). CDR1 and CDR2 (germline): SGHTA, FQGNSA. V was shortened by 0 bases and J by 4 bases, with 9 bases between the two germline ends. The CDR3 covers 14 residues. Here the CDR3 reads CASSLAGVAYGYTF. The CDR3 DNA reads as TGTGCCAGCAGCTTAGCAGGGGTGGCCTATGGCTACACCTTC.